The rows below give T cell receptor beta chains drawn from one sample of a study of T-cell reconstitution after alpha-beta-depleted transplantation in children. TCRdb passed the PCR reads through MiXCR, listing each CDR3 protein once. The repertoire has over 450,000 distinct CDR3 sequences, roughly 10% of them found once; the top ten carry about 2.1%. The material was PBMCs, obtained before TCRalphabeta/CD19-depleted stem cell transplant. The receptors shown here come from a child aged 2 to 15 with inherited bone marrow failure, due to receive a stem cell transplant. The CDR3 runs from the conserved cysteine through the conserved F or W. D genes are given only for firm matches. A clone size is listed for some rows: how often the clone was seen (once, few, many), or a class if it is expanded.

d_gene | j_gene | v_gene | abundance | len | CDR3aa | CDR3nt
TRBD1 | TRBJ2-7 | TRBV6-2/TRBV6-3 | many | 12 | CASRDRIYEQYF | TGTGCCAGCAGGGACAGGATCTACGAGCAGTACTTC
- | TRBJ2-7 | TRBV12-3/TRBV12-4 | - | 16 | CASSFAASGGTYEQYF | TGTGCCAGCAGTTTTGCCGCCTCTGGCGGGACGTACGAGCAGTACTTC
- | TRBJ2-1 | TRBV7-2 | - | 15 | CASSLKPGGDNEQFF | TGTGCCAGCAGCTTAAAACCAGGGGGGGACAATGAGCAGTTCTTC
TRBD2 | TRBJ2-3 | TRBV5-1 | many | 16 | CASSDGAGVGTDTQYF | TGCGCCAGCAGCGACGGAGCGGGAGTGGGCACAGATACGCAGTATTTT
- | TRBJ2-3 | TRBV5-1 | many | 14 | CASSPTLESDTQYF | TGCGCCAGCAGCCCAACACTTGAGTCAGATACGCAGTATTTT
- | TRBJ1-2 | TRBV29-1 | - | 11 | CSVASRGGYTF | TGCAGCGTTGCCTCACGTGGTGGCTACACCTTC
- | TRBJ2-1 | TRBV19 | - | 15 | CASSIIRFPGNEQFF | TGTGCCAGTAGTATCATCAGGTTCCCTGGGAATGAGCAGTTCTTC
- | TRBJ1-2 | TRBV25-1 | - | 15 | CASSEYLGANYGYTF | TGTGCCAGCAGTGAATATTTAGGGGCTAACTATGGCTACACCTTC
- | TRBJ2-7 | TRBV6-2/TRBV6-3 | few | 14 | CASSYWRAPLEQYF | TGTGCCAGCAGTTATTGGCGGGCGCCCTTGGAGCAGTACTTC
TRBD1 | TRBJ1-4 | TRBV12-3/TRBV12-4 | many | 14 | CASSSTGRYEKLFF | TGTGCCAGCAGTTCGACAGGGAGGTACGAAAAACTGTTTTTT
- | TRBJ2-7 | TRBV20-1 | many | 12 | CSARPPSYEQYF | TGCAGTGCTCGCCCACCATCCTACGAGCAGTACTTC
- | TRBJ2-1 | TRBV9 | many | 15 | CASSPRGGEASEQFF | TGTGCCAGCAGCCCCAGGGGGGGGGAGGCGAGTGAGCAGTTCTTC
- | TRBJ1-1 | TRBV7-9 | - | 16 | CASSPYGDILNTEAFF | TGTGCCAGCAGCCCCTATGGGGACATCTTGAACACTGAAGCTTTCTTT
- | TRBJ2-7 | TRBV30 | - | 11 | CAWSEGGEQYF | TGTGCCTGGTCCGAGGGGGGGGAGCAGTACTTC
TRBD2 | TRBJ2-1 | TRBV18 | many | 15 | CASSPQGTSGNEQFF | TGTGCCAGCTCACCACAAGGGACTAGTGGCAATGAGCAGTTCTTC
- | TRBJ2-2 | TRBV9 | many | 15 | CASSVETAYRGELFF | TGTGCCAGCAGCGTTGAGACGGCATATCGCGGGGAGCTGTTTTTT
TRBD2 | TRBJ2-1 | TRBV12-3/TRBV12-4 | many | 20 | CASSLGKGLAGARYYNEQFF | TGTGCCAGCAGTTTAGGAAAGGGACTAGCGGGAGCCCGCTACTACAATGAGCAGTTCTTC
TRBD2 | TRBJ2-7 | TRBV5-1 | many | 14 | CASSPGLAGVEQYF | TGCGCCAGCAGCCCGGGACTAGCGGGAGTCGAGCAGTACTTC
TRBD1 | TRBJ2-3 | TRBV28 | many | 14 | CASLGTGRPDTQYF | TGTGCCAGCCTAGGGACAGGGAGGCCAGATACGCAGTATTTT
- | TRBJ2-1 | TRBV5-1 | many | 14 | CASSKSSTYNEQFF | TGCGCCAGCAGCAAAAGCAGTACCTACAATGAGCAGTTCTTC
- | TRBJ1-5 | TRBV10-3 | many | 14 | CAISDATGHQPQHF | TGTGCCATCAGTGATGCGACAGGCCATCAGCCCCAGCATTTT
TRBD2 | TRBJ2-1 | TRBV7-9 | many | 15 | CASSLLAGGPNEQFF | TGTGCCAGCAGCTTACTAGCGGGAGGACCCAATGAGCAGTTCTTC
- | TRBJ1-1 | TRBV30 | - | 12 | CAWSPTGFKAFF | TGTGCCTGGAGCCCAACGGGGTTCAAAGCTTTCTTT
TRBD2 | TRBJ2-5 | TRBV12-3/TRBV12-4 | many | 16 | CASSFRLAVYQETQYF | TGTGCCAGCAGTTTCAGACTAGCGGTCTACCAAGAGACCCAGTACTTC
- | TRBJ1-2 | TRBV27 | many | 15 | CATLGGREANYGYTF | TGTGCCACCCTGGGGGGGCGGGAAGCTAACTATGGCTACACCTTC
- | TRBJ2-7 | TRBV18 | many | 14 | CASSPRTSVYEQYF | TGTGCCAGCTCACCAAGGACCTCCGTATACGAGCAGTACTTC
- | TRBJ2-7 | TRBV5-1 | many | 13 | CASSFTQRYEQYF | TGCGCCAGCAGCTTTACGCAGCGTTACGAGCAGTACTTC
- | TRBJ2-7 | TRBV20-1 | many | 13 | CSARRQDPYEQYF | TGCAGTGCTCGGCGACAGGATCCCTACGAGCAGTACTTC
TRBD2 | TRBJ2-4 | TRBV10-3 | - | 17 | CAISESRGLVDKNIQYF | TGTGCCATCAGTGAGAGCAGGGGACTAGTGGACAAAAACATTCAGTACTTC
- | TRBJ2-1 | TRBV7-6 | many | 14 | CASSYGAAYNEQFF | TGTGCCAGCAGCTACGGGGCGGCCTACAATGAGCAGTTCTTC
- | TRBJ1-5 | TRBV20-1 | many | 12 | CSAGRSNQPQHF | TGCAGTGCTGGACGGTCGAATCAGCCCCAGCATTTT
- | TRBJ1-5 | TRBV7-8 | many | 13 | CASSGTREQPQHF | TGTGCCAGCAGCGGTACGAGGGAACAGCCCCAGCATTTT
TRBD2 | TRBJ2-3 | TRBV5-1 | many | 15 | CASAAGGSSTDTQYF | TGCGCCAGCGCGGCGGGAGGCTCGAGCACAGATACGCAGTATTTT
TRBD2 | TRBJ2-1 | TRBV29-1 | many | 13 | CSGGLAGANEQFF | TGCAGCGGGGGACTAGCGGGAGCCAATGAGCAGTTCTTC
- | TRBJ1-2 | TRBV3-1 | - | 18 | CASSQEGDGGLPNYGYTF | TGTGCCAGCAGCCAAGAGGGGGACGGCGGGCTCCCCAACTATGGCTACACCTTC
- | TRBJ2-6 | TRBV27 | many | 15 | CASSLMLSGANVLTF | TGTGCCAGCAGTTTAATGCTCTCTGGGGCCAACGTCCTGACTTTC
- | TRBJ1-1 | TRBV7-2 | many | 12 | CASSLLRTEAFF | TGTGCCAGCAGCTTACTTAGGACTGAAGCTTTCTTT